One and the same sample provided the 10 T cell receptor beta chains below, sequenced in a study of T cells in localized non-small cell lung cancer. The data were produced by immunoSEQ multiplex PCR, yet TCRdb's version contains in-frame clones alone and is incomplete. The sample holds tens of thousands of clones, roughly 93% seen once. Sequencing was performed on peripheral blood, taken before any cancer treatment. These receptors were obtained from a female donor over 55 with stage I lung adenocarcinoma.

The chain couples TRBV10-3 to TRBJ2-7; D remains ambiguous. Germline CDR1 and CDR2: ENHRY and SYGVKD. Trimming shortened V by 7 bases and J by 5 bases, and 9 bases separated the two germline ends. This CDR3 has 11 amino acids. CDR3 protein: CAIKAVHEQYV. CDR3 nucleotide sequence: TGTGCCATCAAGGCAGTCCACGAGCAGTACGTC.

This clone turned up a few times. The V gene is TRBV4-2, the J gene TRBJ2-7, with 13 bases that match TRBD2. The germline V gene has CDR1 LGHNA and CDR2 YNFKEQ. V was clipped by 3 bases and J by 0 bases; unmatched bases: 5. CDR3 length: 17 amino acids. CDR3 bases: TGTGCCAGCAGCCACCTCAGACTAGCGGGAGGCTCCTACGAGCAGTACGTC. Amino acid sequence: CASSHLRLAGGSYEQYV.

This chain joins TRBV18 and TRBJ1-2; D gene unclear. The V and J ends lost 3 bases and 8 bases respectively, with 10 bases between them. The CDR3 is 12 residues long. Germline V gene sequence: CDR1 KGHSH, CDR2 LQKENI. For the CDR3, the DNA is TGTGCCAGCTCACCCCGGGAAGGGGGCTACACCTTC. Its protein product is CASSPREGGYTF.

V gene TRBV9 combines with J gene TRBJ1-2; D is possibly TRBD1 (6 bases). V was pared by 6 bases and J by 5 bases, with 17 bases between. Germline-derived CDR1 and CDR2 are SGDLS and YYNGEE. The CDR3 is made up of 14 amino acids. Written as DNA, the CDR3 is TGTGCCAGCACCAGAGTGGACAGTTTATATGGCTACACCTTC. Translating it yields CASTRVDSLYGYTF.

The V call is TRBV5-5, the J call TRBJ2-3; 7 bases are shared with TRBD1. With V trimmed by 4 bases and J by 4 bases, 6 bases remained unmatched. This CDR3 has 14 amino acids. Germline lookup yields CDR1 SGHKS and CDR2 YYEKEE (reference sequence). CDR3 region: CASSPGQPPDTQYF. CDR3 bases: TGTGCCAGCAGCCCGGGACAGCCTCCAGATACGCAGTATTTT.

This CDR3 is CASSSAGGTDTQYF. CDR3 nucleotides: TGCGCCAGCAGTTCCGCGGGGGGCACAGATACGCAGTATTTT. The chain carries TRBV5-1 and TRBJ2-3; 7 nucleotides agree with TRBD2. Germline values: CDR1 SGHRS, CDR2 YFSETQ. The CDR3 loop spans 14 amino acids. After removal of 5 bases from V and 1 base from J, the junction contained 4 bases not matched to a gene.

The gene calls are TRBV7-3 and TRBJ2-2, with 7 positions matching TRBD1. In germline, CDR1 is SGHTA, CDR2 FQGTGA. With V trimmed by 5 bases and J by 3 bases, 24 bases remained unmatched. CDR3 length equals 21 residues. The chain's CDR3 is CASSPLTGSPHNPSYTGELFF. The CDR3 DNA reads TGTGCCAGCAGCCCCCTGACAGGGTCTCCTCATAACCCCTCATACACCGGGGAGCTGTTTTTT.

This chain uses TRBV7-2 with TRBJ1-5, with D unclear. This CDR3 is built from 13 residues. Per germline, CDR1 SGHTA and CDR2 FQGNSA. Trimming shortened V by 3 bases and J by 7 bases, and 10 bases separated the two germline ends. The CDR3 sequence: CASSLPGEQPQHF. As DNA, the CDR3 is TGTGCCAGCAGCTTGCCGGGTGAGCAGCCCCAGCATTTT.

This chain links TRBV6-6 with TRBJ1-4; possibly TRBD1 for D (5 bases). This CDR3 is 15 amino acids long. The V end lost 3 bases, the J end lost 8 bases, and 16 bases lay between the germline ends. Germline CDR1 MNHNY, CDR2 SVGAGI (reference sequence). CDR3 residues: CASSYSGTKEEKLFF. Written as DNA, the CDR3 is TGTGCCAGCAGTTATTCCGGGACGAAAGAGGAAAAACTGTTTTTT.

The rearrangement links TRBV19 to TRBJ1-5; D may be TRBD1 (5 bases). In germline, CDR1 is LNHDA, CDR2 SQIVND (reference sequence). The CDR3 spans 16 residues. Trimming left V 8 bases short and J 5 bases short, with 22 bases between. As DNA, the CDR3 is TGTGCCAGTCATCCGTTGGGGCGAGCGACCTATCAGCCCCAGCATTTT. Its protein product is CASHPLGRATYQPQHF.